This TCR beta chain was captured by sequencing in a study of T cell repertoires in cytomegalovirus infection (dated by TCRdb to the late 2010s). Looking at the study overall: Peptide stimulations targeted recently identified HLA-C-restricted CMV epitopes, whose presentation resists viral immunomodulation, together with well-studied HLA-B-restricted epitopes. Donor HLA type was relevant to the analysis, because carriage of CMV infection together with the matching HLA type was indicated by public TCR beta signatures.

Germline trimming amounts to 1 base on V and 5 bases on J, with 9 as the count of junction bases outside the gene matches. There are 16 amino acids in the CDR3, from cysteine to phenylalanine inclusive. The only DNA kept is the CDR3, 48 bases in frame from the first base. The germline V gene encodes CDR1 SGHVS and CDR2 FNYEAQ. According to the study, the label for this sample's treatment or condition signals: in vitro stimulation with specific CMV peptide epitopes to enrich CMV-specific T cells. Overall results and qualifications from the work: The ex vivo response was dominated by HLA-C-restricted CMV-specific TCR beta clonotypes, which also provided the single most frequent clonotype in two of eight donors. In both this cohort and an independent cohort of 352 donors, the cumulative frequency of public TCR beta family members distinguished carriers of CMV infection plus the relevant HLA type.

This clonotype was recorded a few times. There is no known antigen for this receptor. Base qualities are not at hand, and no much larger clone is one base apart. The sample was run on an Illumina HiSeq 1500. TCRdb trimmed public reads at Q25 via fastp, called clones via MiXCR and kept in-frame beta chains. Duplicate CDR3 protein sequences are folded into a single record with the most common DNA and genes. Here the sample has a few hundred thousand distinct CDR3 sequences; roughly 29% occur a single time. The ten biggest clones cover over 15% of the sample. The clonotype originates from a human donor in good health (CMV status not recorded). Some clones in this sample may be carry-over from other donors' samples. Source: cultured PBMCs, taken from culture after CMV antigen stimulation. The chain is made from TRBV7-6 and TRBJ2-7; TRBD1 lines up with 9 middle nucleotides. The bases are TGTGCCAGCAGCTTAGGGACCGGGACAGGGTTCAACGAGCAGTACTTC. It codes for CASSLGTGTGFNEQYF.